Listed below are T cell receptor beta chains from one sample, sequenced in a study of graft-versus-host responses after intestinal transplantation. Antigen specificity for these receptors is unknown. Only in-frame clones appear in the TCRdb table, and some are missing; sequencing was by immunoSEQ multiplex PCR. The sample includes roughly 34,000 clones, approximately 94% seen only once; the top ten take over 0.2%. Sample: unstimulated CD4+ T cells sorted from spleen or lymph node cells, taken before transplant. The receptors shown here come from a human donor who was the organ donor for an intestinal transplant. Each CDR3 is given without its conserved first and last residue. Each record gives: V gene, CDR3 protein.

TRBV29-1 | SVDELYNGYT
TRBV2 | ASRGQGGTYEQY
TRBV15 | ATMDQGAYGYT
TRBV5-4 | ASTLIGGYNEQF
TRBV7-9 | ASSFGTDTGEQY
TRBV7-6 | ASSLNGYT
TRBV5-1 | ASSLDRVNTEAF
TRBV7-9 | ASSLGRGLHRNEQF
TRBV5-6 | ASSLAGTPVRYGYT
TRBV5-5 | ASSLVLEEKLF
TRBV5-4 | ASSLGRETQY
TRBV5-6 | ASSPTITGGATDTQY
TRBV20-1 | SARRSETQY
TRBV7-2 | ASSFGGLETQY
TRBV11-3 | ASSSRGRTGELF
TRBV11-3 | ASSLQSGVRTGELF
TRBV4-3 | ASSQVGGAFNEKLF
TRBV4-2 | ASSPVDRDGNQPQH
TRBV7-6 | ASSLAGQRSTDTQY
TRBV18 | ASSPRRAGGTGETQY
TRBV4-3 | ASSLGTRDTEAF
TRBV7-9 | ASSRGQGRNSPLH